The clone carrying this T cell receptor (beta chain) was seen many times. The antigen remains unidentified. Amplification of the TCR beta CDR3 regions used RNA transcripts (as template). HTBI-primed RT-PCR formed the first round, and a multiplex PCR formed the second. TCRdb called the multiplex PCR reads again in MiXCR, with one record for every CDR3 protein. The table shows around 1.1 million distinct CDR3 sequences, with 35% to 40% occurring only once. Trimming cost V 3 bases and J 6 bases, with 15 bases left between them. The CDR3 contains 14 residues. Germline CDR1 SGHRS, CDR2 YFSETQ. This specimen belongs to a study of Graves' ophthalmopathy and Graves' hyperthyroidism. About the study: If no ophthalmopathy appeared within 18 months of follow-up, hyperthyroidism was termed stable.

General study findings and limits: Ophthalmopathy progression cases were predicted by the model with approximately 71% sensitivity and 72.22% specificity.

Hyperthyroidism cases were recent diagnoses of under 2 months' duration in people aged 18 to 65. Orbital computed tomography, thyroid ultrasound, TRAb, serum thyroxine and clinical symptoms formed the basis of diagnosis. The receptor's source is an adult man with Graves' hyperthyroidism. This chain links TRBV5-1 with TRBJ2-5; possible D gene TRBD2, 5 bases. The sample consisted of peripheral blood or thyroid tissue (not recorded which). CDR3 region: CASSSLRAAKTQYF. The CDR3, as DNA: TGCGCCAGCAGCTCTCTGAGGGCTGCGAAGACCCAGTACTTC.